These 21 T cell receptor beta chains originate from one sample sequenced in a study of control samples from healthy donors and cancer patients. Some clones are missing from TCRdb's copy, which holds only in-frame ones; the method was immunoSEQ multiplex PCR. Here the sample spans more than 75,000 clones, 85% to 90% being singletons. Sequenced: blood. These receptors all come from a man aged 45-60 years in good health.

The J gene is TRBJ1-3, the V gene TRBV16; 9 bases agree with TRBD1. The CDR3 is 14 amino acids. V dropped 4 bases and J dropped 10; count of bases not matched to a gene: 8. Germline assignment: CDR1 KGHSY and CDR2 FQNENV. The CDR3, as DNA: TGTGCCAGCAGCCCTCGCGACAGGGGGTCAACCATATATTTT. It is translated as CASSPRDRGSTIYF.

This clone was counted only a few times. CDR3 sequence: CASSDGDSNQPQHF. CDR3 nucleotides: TGTGCCAGCAGTGACGGGGACAGCAATCAGCCCCAGCATTTT. The V and J genes are TRBV25-1 and TRBJ1-5; D is possibly TRBD1 (5 bases). CDR3 size: 14 residues. V dropped 3 bases and J dropped 1 base, with 7 bases sitting between them. The germline V gene has CDR1 MGHDK and CDR2 SYGVNS.

Here the CDR3 DNA reads TGTGCCAGTAGTATCCGAGAGTACTATGGCTACACCTTC. This gives the protein CASSIREYYGYTF. The chain joins TRBV19 to TRBJ1-2, with unresolved D. Trimming pared 3 bases from V and 3 bases from J, leaving 8 bases between. The length of the CDR3 is 13 residues. CDR1 and CDR2 (germline): LNHDA, SQIVND (reference sequence). Variable domain in full (rest from reference TRBV19 and TRBJ1-2): DGGITQSPKYLFRKEGQNVTLSCEQNLNHDAMYWYRQDPGQGLRLIYYSQIVNDFQKGDIAEGYSVSREKKESFPLTVTSAQKNPTAFYLCASSIREYYGYTFGSGTRLTVV.

The rearrangement links TRBV19 to TRBJ1-2; D remains unclear. Germline values: CDR1 LNHDA, CDR2 SQIVND (reference sequence). Trimming stripped 7 bases from V and 2 bases from J, with 5 bases between. The CDR3 is 11 amino acids. CDR3 in DNA: TGTGCCAGTACCCGGAACTATGGCTACACCTTC. Translation: CASTRNYGYTF.

This sequence joins TRBV5-4 and TRBJ2-7; D is possibly TRBD2 (6 bases). V was cut by 4 bases and J by 7 bases, with 15 bases left in between. Germline CDR1 reads SGHNT; CDR2 reads YYREEE (reference sequence). The CDR3 totals 13 residues. The CDR3 DNA follows: TGTGCCAGCAGCCGTGACGCGGGGAGGGAGCAGTACTTC. This translates into CASSRDAGREQYF.

This clone was found once. The rearrangement uses TRBV6-5 and TRBJ2-1; D perhaps matches TRBD1 (5 bases). CDR1 and CDR2 from the germline V gene are MNHEY and SVGAGI. This CDR3 is 13 amino acids long. The V and J ends lost 4 bases and 8 bases respectively, with 12 bases between them. This CDR3 reads CASSWGNSDEQFF. The CDR3 DNA is TGTGCCAGCAGTTGGGGCAATTCGGATGAGCAGTTCTTC.

The J gene is TRBJ2-3, the V gene TRBV7-2, with TRBD1 as a possible D gene (6 bases). The germline CDR1 and CDR2 sequences are SGHTA and FQGNSA. The CDR3 contains 15 residues. Trimming took 3 bases from V and 2 from J, leaving 12 bases between them. The CDR3 is CASSLGATNTDTQYF. The CDR3 nucleotides are TGTGCCAGCAGCTTGGGGGCGACAAACACAGATACGCAGTATTTT.

V and J are TRBV29-1 and TRBJ2-3, with TRBD2 matching over 7 bases. Germline values: CDR1 SQVTM, CDR2 ANQGSEA. The CDR3 is 11 residues long. After removal of 8 bases from V and 5 bases from J, the junction contained 4 bases not matched to a gene. The CDR3 DNA follows: TGCAGCACGGGAGGCTTAGATACGCAGTATTTT. This translates into CSTGGLDTQYF.

Written as DNA, the CDR3 is TGTGCCAGCTCACCACTGCAGGGGCAGGGGACCAAAAACATTCAGTACTTC. Translation gives CASSPLQGQGTKNIQYF. The J gene is TRBJ2-4, the V gene TRBV18; D is possibly TRBD1 (6 bases). CDR1 and CDR2 (germline): KGHSH, LQKENI. This CDR3 is built from 17 residues. V was shortened by 1 base and J by 2 bases, with 15 bases between the two germline ends. Complete variable domain (other parts from reference TRBV18 and TRBJ2-4): NAGVMQNPRHLVRRRGQEARLRCSPMKGHSHVYWYRQLPEEGLKFMVYLQKENIIDESGMPKERFSAEFPKEGPSILRIQQVVRGDSAAYFCASSPLQGQGTKNIQYFGAGTRLSVL.

V is TRBV4-1 and J is TRBJ1-1; D might be TRBD1 (6 bases). CDR1 MGHRA and CDR2 YSYEKL come from the germline V gene. CDR3 length: 16 amino acids. V was clipped by 0 bases and J by 0 bases, with 11 bases between them. In nucleotides, the CDR3 is TGCGCCAGCAGCCAAGACGGAACAGGGATGAACACTGAAGCTTTCTTT. It codes for CASSQDGTGMNTEAFF.

The genes are TRBV14 and TRBJ1-1; D is ambiguous. From germline, CDR1 is SGHDN and CDR2 FVKESK. The CDR3 is 14 residues long. Trimming left V 1 base short and J 5 bases short, with 11 bases between. This chain's CDR3 is CASSQGLGITEAFF. In DNA form, the CDR3 reads TGTGCCAGCAGCCAAGGTCTGGGAATAACTGAAGCTTTCTTT.

The chain carries TRBV19 and TRBJ1-5, with D unclear. CDR1 is LNHDA, CDR2 SQIVND, per germline (reference sequence). The V end lost 5 bases, the J end lost 6 bases, and 20 bases lay between the germline ends. The CDR3 runs 16 residues. The CDR3 bases are TGTGCCAGTAGTTCTCGACAAGGGCAAGGCGCTCAGCCCCAGCATTTT. Translating gives CASSSRQGQGAQPQHF.

The chain combines TRBV7-9 with TRBJ1-2; 7 positions match TRBD1. Trimming removed 5 bases from V and 4 bases from J; junction bases left unmatched: 7. The CDR3 sequence is 14 residues long. CDR1 and CDR2 from the germline V gene are SEHNR and FQNEAQ (reference sequence). Here the CDR3 reads CASSPSTGSYGYTF. The CDR3 nucleotides read TGTGCCAGCAGCCCTTCGACAGGGTCCTATGGCTACACCTTC.

The chain joins TRBV18 to TRBJ1-2, with 9 bases aligning to TRBD1. V was clipped by 2 bases and J by 0 bases; unmatched bases: 10. This CDR3 spans 18 amino acids. Germline values: CDR1 KGHSH, CDR2 LQKENI. This CDR3 is CASSPISGQGAANYGYTF. CDR3 nucleotides: TGTGCCAGCTCACCAATTTCGGGACAGGGAGCGGCTAACTATGGCTACACCTTC.

This chain joins TRBV30 and TRBJ1-6, with no clear D. V was shortened by 0 bases and J by 6 bases, with 15 bases between the two germline ends. This CDR3 has 16 amino acids. CDR1 and CDR2 (germline): GTSNPN, SVGIG (reference sequence). This CDR3 reads CAWSVSRGLGNSPLHF. The CDR3 bases are TGTGCCTGGAGTGTATCCCGGGGTCTGGGTAATTCACCCCTCCACTTT.

This rearrangement joins TRBV15 to TRBJ2-7; 10 bases are a match to TRBD2. Per the germline V gene, CDR1 is LNHNV and CDR2 is YYDKDF (reference sequence). V was pared by 3 bases and J by 3 bases, with 14 bases of the junction left unmatched. CDR3 length: 18 amino acids. CDR3 sequence: CATSRGLAGAKGDYEQYF. The CDR3 coding sequence is TGTGCCACCAGCAGGGGGCTAGCGGGGGCCAAAGGGGACTACGAGCAGTACTTC. Variable domain in full (rest from reference TRBV15 and TRBJ2-7): DAMVIQNPRYQVTQFGKPVTLSCSQTLNHNVMYWYQQKSSQAPKLLFHYYDKDFNNEADTPDNFQSRRPNTSFCFLDIRSPGLGDTAMYLCATSRGLAGAKGDYEQYFGPGTRLTVT.

The chain combines TRBV9 with TRBJ2-4; TRBD2 matches at 14 bases. Germline V CDR1 and CDR2: SGDLS, YYNGEE. Unmatched junction bases numbered 6, after V lost 4 bases and J lost 6 bases. This CDR3 contains 16 residues. The CDR3 sequence is CASSLGTSGGLNIQYF. For the CDR3, the DNA is TGTGCCAGCAGCCTCGGGACTAGCGGGGGATTAAACATTCAGTACTTC.

The rearrangement links TRBV11-2 to TRBJ1-6, with D possibly TRBD1 on 6 matching bases. Germline CDR1 and CDR2: SGHAT and FQNNGV. The CDR3 contains 16 residues. V was pared by 5 bases and J by 0 bases, with 11 bases between. CDR3 DNA sequence: TGTGCCAGCAGCCCAGGGGTTAGCTCCTATAATTCACCCCTCCACTTT. It encodes CASSPGVSSYNSPLHF.

V is TRBV6-6 and J is TRBJ2-7; maybe TRBD1 (6 bases). CDR3 length: 14 amino acids. From germline, CDR1 is MNHNY and CDR2 SVGAGI (reference sequence). Deletions cut 5 bases from V and 5 bases from J, with 16 bases between. CDR3 DNA sequence: TGTGCCAGCAGTGACGGGACATCCCAGGACGAGCAGTACTTC. Translation: CASSDGTSQDEQYF.

The chain has TRBV5-5 and TRBJ2-5; 11 bases agree with TRBD2. The CDR3 runs to 14 residues. Germline CDR1 SGHKS, CDR2 YYEKEE (reference sequence). V trimming: 6 bases; J trimming: 4 bases; junction bases outside the gene matches: 5. The DNA for the CDR3 is TGTGCCAGCAACCATCTAGCGGGGGGAGAGACCCAGTACTTC. The encoded protein is CASNHLAGGETQYF.

The rearrangement uses TRBV11-2 and TRBJ2-1; D possibly uses TRBD1 or TRBD2 (5 bases each). From germline, CDR1 is SGHAT and CDR2 FQNNGV. V lost 3 bases to trimming and J lost 3 bases, with 12 bases between them. The CDR3 spans 15 residues. This CDR3 is CASSLRGYGYNEQFF. DNA for the CDR3: TGTGCCAGCAGCTTGAGGGGCTACGGCTACAATGAGCAGTTCTTC.